Listed below are T cell receptor beta chains from one sample, sequenced in a study of glioma-infiltrating T cells. TCRdb re-called the multiplex PCR reads through MiXCR, storing one row per CDR3 protein. This sample has 300,000 to 450,000 distinct CDR3 sequences; 41% occur once, and the top ten carry 12%. The sample consisted of glioma tissue, nonneoplastic brain tissue, or PBMCs (not recorded which). Receptors originate from a human donor with low-grade glioma or glioblastoma, undergoing nonglioma brain surgery, or in good health (not recorded which). Both conserved end residues are part of each CDR3. The order of the fields is clone size, D gene, V gene, J gene, CDR3 DNA, CDR3 protein. The D gene is left open where the match is weak. Some rows mark clone size as missing; the rest say once, few, many or name a class of expanded clone.

clone size: few
D gene: -
V gene: TRBV19
J gene: TRBJ2-7
CDR3 DNA: TGTGCCAGTAGTATTGGCACCTCCTACGAGCAGTACTTC
CDR3 protein: CASSIGTSYEQYF

clone size: many
D gene: -
V gene: TRBV27
J gene: TRBJ2-3
CDR3 DNA: TGTGCCAGCTGCCATGGCACAGATACGCAGTATTTT
CDR3 protein: CASCHGTDTQYF

clone size: -
D gene: -
V gene: TRBV7-2
J gene: TRBJ1-2
CDR3 DNA: TGTGCCAGCAGCTCCGCAGGGGCTTATGGCTACGCCTTC
CDR3 protein: CASSSAGAYGYAF

clone size: -
D gene: TRBD1
V gene: TRBV7-9
J gene: TRBJ2-7
CDR3 DNA: TGTGCCAGCAGCCGCCGGGACAGACCCATCTACGAGCAGTACTTC
CDR3 protein: CASSRRDRPIYEQYF

clone size: -
D gene: -
V gene: TRBV12-3/TRBV12-4
J gene: TRBJ1-2
CDR3 DNA: TGTGCCAGCAGTTTTGCGGGGAGCACCGGAGACTATGGCTACACCTTC
CDR3 protein: CASSFAGSTGDYGYTF

clone size: -
D gene: TRBD2
V gene: TRBV6-1
J gene: TRBJ2-7
CDR3 DNA: TGTGCCAGCGACGAAACTAGCGGGACCTACGAGCAGTACTTC
CDR3 protein: CASDETSGTYEQYF

clone size: few
D gene: -
V gene: TRBV7-2
J gene: TRBJ1-1
CDR3 DNA: TGTGCCAGCAGCTCCTACGTGGGCACTGAAGCTTTCTTT
CDR3 protein: CASSSYVGTEAFF

clone size: many
D gene: -
V gene: TRBV28
J gene: TRBJ1-2
CDR3 DNA: TGTGCCAGCAGTTTCGGCGGGGACTATGGCTACACCTTC
CDR3 protein: CASSFGGDYGYTF

clone size: -
D gene: TRBD1
V gene: TRBV7-6
J gene: TRBJ1-5
CDR3 DNA: TGTGCCAGCAGTTCCTACAGGGGGTCGGGTCAGCCCCAGCATTTT
CDR3 protein: CASSSYRGSGQPQHF

clone size: many
D gene: TRBD1
V gene: TRBV4-3
J gene: TRBJ1-1
CDR3 DNA: TGCGCCAGCAGCCAAGGTACAGGGGTGAACACTGAAGCTTTCTTT
CDR3 protein: CASSQGTGVNTEAFF

clone size: few
D gene: -
V gene: TRBV28
J gene: TRBJ1-5
CDR3 DNA: TGTGCCAGCAGCCCAGGAGCTCAGCCCCAGCATTTT
CDR3 protein: CASSPGAQPQHF

clone size: -
D gene: -
V gene: TRBV6-2/TRBV6-3
J gene: TRBJ2-2
CDR3 DNA: TGTGCCAGCAGTTACTTCGCTGGGAACACCGGGGAGCTGTTTTTT
CDR3 protein: CASSYFAGNTGELFF

clone size: -
D gene: TRBD1
V gene: TRBV7-2
J gene: TRBJ1-1
CDR3 DNA: TGTGCCAGCAGCTTAGACAGGGGCCAGAACACTGAAGCTTTCTTT
CDR3 protein: CASSLDRGQNTEAFF

clone size: many
D gene: TRBD1
V gene: TRBV20-1
J gene: TRBJ2-3
CDR3 DNA: TGCAGTGCTTTTGACAGGGGGATTACAGATACGCAGTATTTT
CDR3 protein: CSAFDRGITDTQYF

clone size: many
D gene: TRBD2
V gene: TRBV6-2/TRBV6-3
J gene: TRBJ2-1
CDR3 DNA: TGTGCCAGCAGTCCCCCCCGGACTAGCGGGAGATGGCGCAATGAGCAGTTCTTC
CDR3 protein: CASSPPRTSGRWRNEQFF

clone size: -
D gene: -
V gene: TRBV3-1
J gene: TRBJ2-7
CDR3 DNA: TGTGCCAGCAGCCAAGATAGTCCCGAGCAGTACTTC
CDR3 protein: CASSQDSPEQYF

clone size: -
D gene: TRBD2
V gene: TRBV20-1
J gene: TRBJ2-1
CDR3 DNA: TGCAGTGTCCCCTCGAGCGGGAGGGTGGATAGCCACAATGAGCAGTTCTTC
CDR3 protein: CSVPSSGRVDSHNEQFF

clone size: -
D gene: TRBD2
V gene: TRBV28
J gene: TRBJ2-7
CDR3 DNA: TGTGCCAGCAGTCTATCCCCGACCTATTTAGCGGGAGGGATCTACGAGCAGTACTTC
CDR3 protein: CASSLSPTYLAGGIYEQYF

clone size: -
D gene: -
V gene: TRBV28
J gene: TRBJ2-1
CDR3 DNA: TGTGCCAGCAGTGGAGGTGGCGAGCAGTTCTTC
CDR3 protein: CASSGGGEQFF

clone size: -
D gene: TRBD1
V gene: TRBV28
J gene: TRBJ2-7
CDR3 DNA: TGTGCCAGCAGTTTTTCCCCTTGGACAGGGACAAACGAGCAGTACTTC
CDR3 protein: CASSFSPWTGTNEQYF

clone size: -
D gene: TRBD2
V gene: TRBV28
J gene: TRBJ2-1
CDR3 DNA: TGTGCCAGCACCTTCGCGACTAGCGGGGGAGGAAATGAGCAGTTCTTC
CDR3 protein: CASTFATSGGGNEQFF

clone size: many
D gene: TRBD2
V gene: TRBV27
J gene: TRBJ2-7
CDR3 DNA: TGTGCCAGCAGTCCCATCCGGCTAGCGGGAGATTACGAGCAGTACTTC
CDR3 protein: CASSPIRLAGDYEQYF

clone size: many
D gene: -
V gene: TRBV28
J gene: TRBJ1-6
CDR3 DNA: TGTGCCAGCAGTTTATTACGAGGGGCCCTCCACTTT
CDR3 protein: CASSLLRGALHF

clone size: -
D gene: -
V gene: TRBV28
J gene: TRBJ1-5
CDR3 DNA: TGTGCCAGCAAGCGGGAAGGGGACCGTGGCCAGCCCCAGCATTTT
CDR3 protein: CASKREGDRGQPQHF

clone size: few
D gene: -
V gene: TRBV28
J gene: TRBJ2-7
CDR3 DNA: TGTGCCAGCAGTTTATGGCAGGTACTATGGTACTTC
CDR3 protein: CASSLWQVLWYF

clone size: few
D gene: -
V gene: TRBV3-1
J gene: TRBJ2-2
CDR3 DNA: TGTGCCAGCGGTCCAGGGGAGCTGTTTTTT
CDR3 protein: CASGPGELFF

clone size: -
D gene: TRBD1
V gene: TRBV19
J gene: TRBJ2-7
CDR3 DNA: TGTGCCAGTACCCCGGGACAGGCCTCCTACGAGCAGTACTTC
CDR3 protein: CASTPGQASYEQYF

clone size: -
D gene: TRBD2
V gene: TRBV7-9
J gene: TRBJ2-7
CDR3 DNA: TGTGCCAGCAGCTTAGCCCAACTAGCGGGAGGGATGACCTACGAGAAGTACTTC
CDR3 protein: CASSLAQLAGGMTYEKYF

clone size: -
D gene: -
V gene: TRBV5-4
J gene: TRBJ1-1
CDR3 DNA: TGTGCCAGCAGCCTCATGACAGGCACTGAAGCTTTCTTT
CDR3 protein: CASSLMTGTEAFF

clone size: once
D gene: -
V gene: TRBV19
J gene: TRBJ1-2
CDR3 DNA: TGTGCCAGTGCGGTTTGGTCGGGAGGCTATGGCTACACCTTC
CDR3 protein: CASAVWSGGYGYTF

clone size: -
D gene: TRBD1
V gene: TRBV6-2/TRBV6-3
J gene: TRBJ1-2
CDR3 DNA: TGTGCCAGCAGCGGGCGGACAGGGGGCTTTGGAGGCTACACCTTC
CDR3 protein: CASSGRTGGFGGYTF

clone size: few
D gene: TRBD2
V gene: TRBV2
J gene: TRBJ2-1
CDR3 DNA: TGTGCCAGCGAAAGCGGGAGGGCCGTGGGTGAGCAGTTCTTC
CDR3 protein: CASESGRAVGEQFF

clone size: few
D gene: -
V gene: TRBV20-1
J gene: TRBJ2-1
CDR3 DNA: TGCAGTGCTCCAAACGGAGGTAGCGGCAGGAACCAGTTCTTC
CDR3 protein: CSAPNGGSGRNQFF

clone size: many
D gene: -
V gene: TRBV28
J gene: TRBJ2-7
CDR3 DNA: TGTGCCAGCAGTTACGGGGGATACGAGCAGTACTTC
CDR3 protein: CASSYGGYEQYF

clone size: -
D gene: -
V gene: TRBV5-4
J gene: TRBJ2-1
CDR3 DNA: TGTGCCAGCAGAACCGACCCAGGAATCACCTACAATGAGCAGTTCTTC
CDR3 protein: CASRTDPGITYNEQFF

clone size: -
D gene: -
V gene: TRBV20-1
J gene: TRBJ2-3
CDR3 DNA: TGCAGTGCTAGAGTCCCCACTAGAGTTCTCACAGATACGCAGTATTTT
CDR3 protein: CSARVPTRVLTDTQYF